What follows are 27 T cell receptor beta chains derived from one specimen sequenced in a study of T cell repertoires in cytomegalovirus infection. TCRdb analysed the reads with MiXCR anew, one entry per CDR3 protein. Counted here are some 180,000 distinct CDR3 sequences, 8% to 10% occurring once; the ten biggest clones make up roughly 5%. Sequencing used PBMCs. The receptors originated from a human donor in good health (CMV status not recorded). Some clones in this sample may be carry-over from other donors' samples.

This clonotype was recorded at least ten times. J is TRBJ1-1 and V is TRBV7-9; 9 bases agree with TRBD1. This CDR3 comprises 16 residues. Germline V gives CDR1 SEHNR, CDR2 FQNEAQ (reference sequence). V shed 2 bases and J 1 base; nucleotides not matched to a gene: 5. DNA for the CDR3: TGTGCCAGCAGCTTACAACCGGGACAGGGGAACACTGAAGCTTTCTTT. Encoded protein: CASSLQPGQGNTEAFF.

There are many counts of this clonotype. V usage is TRBV7-2 and J usage is TRBJ1-6; D remains ambiguous. The V gene lost 8 bases and the J gene lost 9 bases, with 20 bases spanning the gap. CDR1 SGHTA and CDR2 FQGNSA come from the germline V gene. This CDR3 contains 15 residues. As DNA, the CDR3 is TGTGCCAGCGCCGATGGCACGCCCCGGGTTTCACCCCTCCACTTT. Its protein is CASADGTPRVSPLHF.

This chain connects TRBV7-8 to TRBJ1-5; no clear D. The V end was cut by 5 bases, the J end by 0 bases, with 14 bases between. CDR3 size: 16 residues. CDR1 is SGHVS, CDR2 FQNEAQ, per germline. The CDR3 loop reads CASSPARQVSNQPQHF. CDR3 DNA sequence: TGTGCCAGCAGCCCAGCCAGACAAGTTAGCAATCAGCCCCAGCATTTT.

This clonotype was counted many times. V and J are TRBV4-3 and TRBJ1-2; D uncertain. V was pared by 1 base and J by 8 bases, with 14 bases between. The CDR3 spans 14 residues. Germline CDR1 LGHNA, CDR2 YSLEER. CDR3 amino acids: CASSQALTSGGYTF. Written as DNA, the CDR3 is TGCGCCAGCAGCCAAGCCCTAACCTCGGGCGGCTACACCTTC.

V gene TRBV2 combines with J gene TRBJ1-1; no definite D call. Germline V CDR1 and CDR2: SNHLY, FYNNEI. There are 13 residues in the CDR3. V lost 5 bases and J 3 bases, leaving 10 bases between the germline ends. CDR3: CASSKGRDTEAFF. For the CDR3, the DNA is TGTGCCAGCAGTAAAGGACGTGACACTGAAGCTTTCTTT.

V is TRBV20-1 and J is TRBJ1-1; TRBD1 aligns across 9 bases. V lost 6 bases, J lost 7 bases, and 9 bases stayed unmatched. CDR3 length: 13 residues. The germline CDR1 and CDR2 sequences are DFQATT and SNEGSKA (reference sequence). The CDR3 spells CSATRTGEIEAFF. The CDR3 coding sequence is TGCAGTGCCACCCGGACAGGGGAGATTGAAGCTTTCTTT.

CDR3 residues: CSVCRDPSRQETQYF. As DNA, the CDR3 is TGCAGCGTTTGCAGAGACCCCAGTAGACAAGAGACCCAGTACTTC. This chain connects TRBV29-1 to TRBJ2-5, with unresolved D. The CDR3 contains 15 residues. The V end was cut by 5 bases, the J end by 2 bases, with 18 bases between. Germline CDR1 SQVTM, CDR2 ANQGSEA.

In this sample, this clonotype turned up many times. J is TRBJ2-5 and V is TRBV5-4; 16 positions agree with TRBD2. Germline V gene sequence: CDR1 SGHNT, CDR2 YYREEE (reference sequence). This CDR3 has 17 residues. V lost 3 bases and J lost 2; bases outside the gene matches: 4. Here the CDR3 DNA reads TGTGCCAGCAGCTCGGGACTAGCGGGGGGGGTACAAGAGACCCAGTACTTC. This gives the protein CASSSGLAGGVQETQYF.

V is TRBV14 and J is TRBJ2-2; D is uncertain. V lost 0 bases to trimming and J lost 4 bases, with 15 bases between them. The V gene's germline CDR1 is SGHDN and CDR2 FVKESK. The CDR3 length is 17 residues. CDR3 amino acids: CASSQDALRGRTGELFF. The CDR3 DNA sequence: TGTGCCAGCAGCCAAGACGCCCTACGCGGACGCACCGGGGAGCTGTTTTTT.

This chain's CDR3 is CASSPDRGPQHF. In nucleotides, the CDR3 is TGTGCCAGCAGTCCCGATCGGGGGCCCCAGCATTTT. This rearrangement joins TRBV12-3 or TRBV12-4 to TRBJ1-5; D unresolved. The CDR3 has 12 residues. The V and J ends lost 5 bases and 9 bases respectively, with 11 bases between them.

V and J are TRBV20-1 and TRBJ1-5; 8 bases are shared with TRBD1. V lost 1 base, J lost 7 bases, and 9 bases stayed unmatched. CDR1 and CDR2 from the germline V gene are DFQATT and SNEGSKA (reference sequence). The length of the CDR3 is 15 residues. The CDR3: CSARAPTGDWQPQHF. In DNA form, the CDR3 reads TGCAGTGCTAGAGCCCCGACAGGGGATTGGCAGCCCCAGCATTTT.

J is TRBJ1-1 and V is TRBV19; possible D gene TRBD1, 5 bases. CDR1 is LNHDA and CDR2 is SQIVND in the germline V gene (reference sequence). Trimming shortened V by 6 bases and J by 5 bases, and 13 bases separated the two germline ends. The CDR3 runs 13 residues. The CDR3: CASSSSGGTEAFF. In DNA, the CDR3 is TGTGCCAGTAGCTCCTCCGGGGGGACTGAAGCTTTCTTT.

This clonotype appeared a few times. V gene TRBV12-3 or TRBV12-4 combines with J gene TRBJ2-3; D unresolved. The ends were cut back, 6 bases at V and 3 bases at J, with 13 bases in the middle. The CDR3 covers 14 residues. The DNA of the CDR3 is TGTGCCAGCAGCCCACACCATCCGACAGATACGCAGTATTTT. Its translation is CASSPHHPTDTQYF.

In its sample, this clonotype was seen once. The chain links TRBV28 to TRBJ1-2; 10 bases line up with TRBD1. The CDR3 covers 15 residues. Unmatched junction bases numbered 10, after V lost 6 bases and J lost 6 bases. CDR1 is MDHEN and CDR2 is SYDVKM in the germline V gene. Here the CDR3 reads CASSPGTGVGDGYTF. The CDR3 DNA reads TGTGCCAGCAGCCCCGGGACAGGGGTAGGGGATGGCTACACCTTC.

This clonotype has a count of ten or more. J is TRBJ1-2 and V is TRBV6-2 or TRBV6-3, with 7 nucleotides matching TRBD1. The CDR3 is made up of 15 amino acids. V lost 4 bases and J lost 1; bases outside the gene matches: 6. Germline-derived CDR1 and CDR2 are MNHEY and SVGEGT. CDR3 loop: CASSFDTGVNYGYTF. The CDR3, as DNA: TGTGCCAGCAGTTTCGACACAGGGGTTAACTATGGCTACACCTTC.

This clonotype was counted a few times. The rearrangement links TRBV18 to TRBJ2-5; 13 bases are shared with TRBD2. The CDR3 runs to 17 residues. CDR1 and CDR2 from the germline V gene are KGHSH and LQKENI. The V segment lost 0 bases and the J segment 4 bases; nucleotides outside the gene matches: 5. In DNA form, the CDR3 reads TGTGCCAGCTCACCACCGGGACTAGCGGGGCCGATAGAGACCCAGTACTTC. This encodes CASSPPGLAGPIETQYF.

There are a few counts of this clonotype. The J gene is TRBJ2-7, the V gene TRBV6-4; TRBD2 matches at 14 bases. The CDR3 runs to 19 residues. After removal of 3 bases from V and 5 bases from J, the junction contained 15 bases not matched to a gene. CDR1 and CDR2 from the germline V gene are MRHNA and SNTAGT. In DNA form, the CDR3 reads TGTGCCAGCAGTGAGAGACTAGCGGGAGGGCCTCCCCTAGTGCACGAGCAGTACTTC. It translates to CASSERLAGGPPLVHEQYF.

The rearrangement links TRBV29-1 to TRBJ2-5; D gene uncertain. This CDR3 region has 14 residues. Per the germline V gene, CDR1 is SQVTM and CDR2 is ANQGSEA. V was trimmed by 4 bases and J by 1 base, leaving 13 bases between them. In DNA, the CDR3 is TGCAGCGTTGGGCGTACCCAGAGCCAAGAGACCCAGTACTTC. This encodes CSVGRTQSQETQYF.

This clonotype was detected many times. The genes are TRBV7-9 and TRBJ2-1; D might be TRBD1 or TRBD2, each matching 6 bases. In germline, CDR1 is SEHNR, CDR2 FQNEAQ (reference sequence). The CDR3 has 15 residues. V lost 5 bases to trimming and J lost 10 bases, with 21 bases between them. This CDR3 reads CASSQGGSPLREQFF. The CDR3 region has the DNA TGTGCCAGCAGCCAAGGGGGGAGTCCCCTTAGAGAGCAGTTCTTC.

This clonotype was found many times. The V call is TRBV7-2, the J call TRBJ1-1, with D maybe TRBD1 (5 bases). V was cut by 3 bases and J by 1 base, with 12 bases left in between. CDR3 length: 15 residues. Germline CDR1 reads SGHTA; CDR2 reads FQGNSA. The DNA of the CDR3 is TGTGCCAGCAGCTTCGTTTTCCAGGGGAACACTGAAGCTTTCTTT. Its translation: CASSFVFQGNTEAFF.

This clonotype appeared many times. The rearrangement uses TRBV7-2 and TRBJ2-7, with 9 bases lining up with TRBD2. The CDR3 covers 15 residues. Looked up from germline, CDR1 is SGHTA and CDR2 is FQGNSA. The trim removed 3 bases at V and 1 base at J, leaving 4 bases unmatched. CDR3 DNA sequence: TGTGCCAGCAGCTTTAGCGGGAGTAAATCCTACGAGCAGTACTTC. It encodes CASSFSGSKSYEQYF.

This clonotype was seen at least ten times. This chain connects TRBV6-6 to TRBJ2-7; tentatively, D is TRBD2 (6 bases). Germline CDR1 MNHNY, CDR2 SVGAGI (reference sequence). With 4 bases removed from V and 4 bases from J, the gap between germline ends came to 14 bases. The length of the CDR3 is 14 residues. The CDR3 reads CASSSVLGTYEQYF. CDR3 in DNA: TGTGCCAGCAGTTCCGTATTGGGGACTTACGAGCAGTACTTC.

In this sample, this clonotype turned up many times. As DNA, the CDR3 is TGTGCCAGCAGTTACCGACACCCTAGCAATCAGCCCCAGCATTTT. As protein: CASSYRHPSNQPQHF. This chain links TRBV6-2 or TRBV6-3 with TRBJ1-5, with D uncertain. Germline lookup yields CDR1 MNHEY and CDR2 SVGEGT. This CDR3 has 15 residues. V lost 2 bases to trimming and J lost 0 bases, with 8 bases between them.

J is TRBJ1-6 and V is TRBV27; unclear D gene. CDR1 and CDR2 (germline): MNHEY, SMNVEV (reference sequence). CDR3 length equals 18 residues. Trimming removed 0 bases from V and 9 bases from J, with 21 bases in between. The CDR3 DNA sequence: TGTGCCAGCAGTTTATCGGCCGGGCTTAGGAGACTTAGTTCACCCCTCCACTTT. Its protein product is CASSLSAGLRRLSSPLHF.

This chain joins TRBV14 and TRBJ2-1; TRBD1 agrees at 8 bases. In germline, CDR1 is SGHDN, CDR2 FVKESK. The CDR3 covers 17 residues. Trimming took 4 bases from V and 7 from J; bases not matched to a gene: 15. The CDR3 protein is CASSPGVLQGDWNEQFF. DNA for the CDR3: TGTGCCAGCAGCCCGGGGGTCCTACAGGGGGATTGGAATGAGCAGTTCTTC.

This clonotype was found a few times. This rearrangement joins TRBV27 to TRBJ2-4; D might be TRBD1 or TRBD2, each matching 5 bases. Trimming left V 2 bases short and J 7 bases short, with 12 bases between. The CDR3 contains 14 residues. From germline, CDR1 is MNHEY and CDR2 SMNVEV (reference sequence). The CDR3 here is CASSLSGTGNIQYF. CDR3 sequence (DNA): TGTGCCAGCAGTTTAAGTGGGACGGGGAACATTCAGTACTTC.

CDR3 DNA sequence: TGTGCCAGCAGTTTATCGACAGGGAGCACTGAAGCTTTCTTT. Its protein is CASSLSTGSTEAFF. V usage is TRBV28 and J usage is TRBJ1-1, with 7 bases identical to TRBD1. CDR3 size: 14 residues. The J segment lost 4 bases and the V segment lost 1 base, leaving 3 bases of the junction unmatched. CDR1 MDHEN and CDR2 SYDVKM come from the germline V gene.